This TCR beta chain was identified in a study of cytomegalovirus exposure and HLA in healthy donors. Whole-study results and caveats: Excluded: some indistinguishable V segments such as TRBV6-2 and TRBV6-3. Reported results showed that the classifier diagnosed cytomegalovirus status with high specificity and sensitivity.

13 Jbeta primers and 60 Vbeta primers were used for the PCR. Method: immunoSEQ multiplex PCR; TCRdb's copy keeps in-frame clones and lacks some. In the table there are about 83,000 clones, over 60% of which are singletons. As concerns this clone: Its antigen is unknown.

Although they were nominally healthy when sampled, donors likely had unrecorded immune exposures. Germline V gene lookup returns CDR1 MNHEY and CDR2 SMNVEV (reference sequence). V was clipped by 5 bases and J by 6 bases; unmatched bases: 9. This CDR3 is built from 14 residues. The receptor comes from a man between 60 and 75 years old in good health and CMV-seronegative. The chain uses TRBV27 and TRBJ1-1; TRBD1 matches at 7 bases. Sequencing was performed on PBMCs. The CDR3 DNA reads TGTGCCAGCAGTAGTACAGGGGTCGGAGCTGAAGCTTTCTTT. Translation: CASSSTGVGAEAFF.